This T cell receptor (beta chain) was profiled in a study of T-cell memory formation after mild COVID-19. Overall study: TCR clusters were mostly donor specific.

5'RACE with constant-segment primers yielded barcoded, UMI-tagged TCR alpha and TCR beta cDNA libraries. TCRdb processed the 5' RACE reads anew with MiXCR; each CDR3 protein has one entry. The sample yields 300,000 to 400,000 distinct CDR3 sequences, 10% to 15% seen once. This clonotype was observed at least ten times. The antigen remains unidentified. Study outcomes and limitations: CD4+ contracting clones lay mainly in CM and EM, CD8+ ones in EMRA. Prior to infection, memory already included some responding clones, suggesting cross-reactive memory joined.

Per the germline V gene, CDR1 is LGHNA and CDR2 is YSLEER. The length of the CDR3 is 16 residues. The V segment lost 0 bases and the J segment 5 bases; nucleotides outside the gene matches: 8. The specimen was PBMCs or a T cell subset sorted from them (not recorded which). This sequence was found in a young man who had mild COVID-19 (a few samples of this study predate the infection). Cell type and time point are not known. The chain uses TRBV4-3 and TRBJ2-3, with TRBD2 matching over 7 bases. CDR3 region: CASSQDHRTREDTQYF. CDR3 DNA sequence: TGCGCCAGCAGCCAAGATCACCGGACTAGGGAAGATACGCAGTATTTT.